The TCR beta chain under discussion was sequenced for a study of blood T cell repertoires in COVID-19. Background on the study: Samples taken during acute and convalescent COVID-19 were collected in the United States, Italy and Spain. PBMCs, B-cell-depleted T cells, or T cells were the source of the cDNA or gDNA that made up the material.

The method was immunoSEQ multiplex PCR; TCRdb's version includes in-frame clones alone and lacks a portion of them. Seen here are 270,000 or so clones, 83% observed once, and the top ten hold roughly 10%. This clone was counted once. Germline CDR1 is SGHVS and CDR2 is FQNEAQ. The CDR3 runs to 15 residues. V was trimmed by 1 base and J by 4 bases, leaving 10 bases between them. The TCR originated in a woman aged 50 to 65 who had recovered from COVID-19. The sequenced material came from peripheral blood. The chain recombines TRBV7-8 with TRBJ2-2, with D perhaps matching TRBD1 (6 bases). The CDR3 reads CASSLGRGFTGELFF. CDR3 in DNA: TGTGCCAGCAGCTTAGGCAGGGGCTTCACCGGGGAGCTGTTTTTT.